This T cell receptor (beta chain) was observed in a study of PD-1 blockade in classical Hodgkin lymphoma. Study results and caveats: At baseline, newly diagnosed patients reportedly showed less TCR diversity than healthy donors.

This clone appeared a few times. Its specificity is not known. The CDR3 is made up of 14 amino acids. V gave up 3 bases and J gave up 0 bases, with 3 bases separating them. Germline lookup yields CDR1 ENHRY and CDR2 SYGVKD. The time point denotes: cycle 4 day 1 (C4D1), after 6 weeks of nivolumab. Each patient experienced a relapse that followed autologous stem cell transplantation, and brentuximab vedotin exposure varied. Generated by immunoSEQ multiplex PCR, the TCRdb table keeps only in-frame clones and is missing some. The sample shows about 96,000 clones, about 92% of them seen only once. The receptor comes from a human donor with classical Hodgkin lymphoma. The rearrangement links TRBV10-3 to TRBJ2-6, with no clear D. This material consisted of peripheral blood mononuclear cells (PBMCs), taken before the fourth cycle of nivolumab. The DNA of the CDR3 is TGTGCCATCAGTGACAGCTCTGGGGCCAACGTCCTGACTTTC. It specifies CAISDSSGANVLTF.